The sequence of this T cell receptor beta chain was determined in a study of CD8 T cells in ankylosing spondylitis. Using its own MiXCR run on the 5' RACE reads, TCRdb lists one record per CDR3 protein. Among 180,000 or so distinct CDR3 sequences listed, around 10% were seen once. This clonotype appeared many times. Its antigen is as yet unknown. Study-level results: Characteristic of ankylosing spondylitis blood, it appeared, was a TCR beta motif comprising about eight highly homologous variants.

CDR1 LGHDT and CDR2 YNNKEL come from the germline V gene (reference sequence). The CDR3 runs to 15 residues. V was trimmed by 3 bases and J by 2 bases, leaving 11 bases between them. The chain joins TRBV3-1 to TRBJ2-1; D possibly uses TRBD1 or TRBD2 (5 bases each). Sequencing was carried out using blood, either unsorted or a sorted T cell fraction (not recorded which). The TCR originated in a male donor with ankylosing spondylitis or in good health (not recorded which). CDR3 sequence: CASSQDTGPYNEQFF. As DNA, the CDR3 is TGTGCCAGCAGCCAGGACACGGGGCCCTACAATGAGCAGTTCTTC.